This is a list of T cell receptor beta chains from one sample in a study of blood T cell repertoires in COVID-19. The method was immunoSEQ multiplex PCR; TCRdb's version includes in-frame clones alone and lacks a portion of them. Altogether over 140,000 clones are present, about three quarters being singletons, with the ten largest covering more than 3.5%. The material sequenced was peripheral blood. All receptors come from a woman older than 75 with active or convalescent COVID-19. The CDR3 runs from the conserved cysteine through the conserved F or W. D genes are given only for firm matches. A row's size may be missing; if present it is once, few, many or a size class.

J: TRBJ1-1
D: .
V: TRBV6-2/TRBV6-3
size: .
DNA: TGTGCCAGCAGTCACGGGGGTGCCATGGCCACTGAAGCTTTCTTT
CDR3: CASSHGGAMATEAFF

J: TRBJ1-1
D: .
V: TRBV11-2
size: .
DNA: TGTGCCAGCAGCTTGGGCGCCGGGAACACTGAAGCTTTCTTT
CDR3: CASSLGAGNTEAFF

J: TRBJ2-1
D: TRBD1
V: TRBV2
size: .
DNA: TGTGCCAGCCGAGGACAGGGAATCTACAATGAGCAGTTCTTC
CDR3: CASRGQGIYNEQFF

J: TRBJ2-5
D: .
V: TRBV4-2
size: .
DNA: TGTGCCAGCAGCCAAGACAGTCAAGAGACCCAGTACTTC
CDR3: CASSQDSQETQYF

J: TRBJ2-3
D: .
V: TRBV4-3
size: .
DNA: TGCGCCAGCAGCCGAGGCGGCGGAAGCACAGATACGCAGTATTTT
CDR3: CASSRGGGSTDTQYF

J: TRBJ2-5
D: TRBD2
V: TRBV30
size: .
DNA: TGTGCCTGGAGGGGACTAGCTACAGAGACCCAGTACTTC
CDR3: CAWRGLATETQYF

J: TRBJ1-4
D: TRBD1
V: TRBV5-1
size: .
DNA: TGCGCCAGCAACAAAGGACAGGGTTCGAATGAAAAACTGTTTTTT
CDR3: CASNKGQGSNEKLFF

J: TRBJ2-3
D: TRBD2
V: TRBV4-2
size: .
DNA: TGTGCCAGCAGCCAAGCTCTACGAGCGGGGGGGACCTTGGATACGCAGTATTTT
CDR3: CASSQALRAGGTLDTQYF

J: TRBJ1-1
D: TRBD1
V: TRBV3-1/TRBV3-2
size: .
DNA: TGTGCCAGCAGCCAATTTTCCCGACAGGGACGGAACACTGAAGCTTTCTTT
CDR3: CASSQFSRQGRNTEAFF

J: TRBJ2-1
D: TRBD2
V: TRBV7-2
size: .
DNA: TGTGCCAGCAGCTTAGGACTAGCGGGGGGGCTGGGAGGCAATGAGCAGTTCTTC
CDR3: CASSLGLAGGLGGNEQFF

J: TRBJ1-1
D: .
V: TRBV4-2
size: .
DNA: TGTGCCAGCAGCCAAGATGGCGCGGGGAACAGTGAAGCTTTCTTT
CDR3: CASSQDGAGNSEAFF

J: TRBJ1-2
D: TRBD1
V: TRBV5-5
size: .
DNA: TGTGCCAGCAGCAAAGGGACAGGGGAGACGTTTGGCTACACCTTC
CDR3: CASSKGTGETFGYTF

J: TRBJ2-7
D: .
V: TRBV30
size: .
DNA: TGTGCCTGGTCAGGGGTTCGGCTCTCCTACGAGCAGTACTTC
CDR3: CAWSGVRLSYEQYF

J: TRBJ2-3
D: .
V: TRBV6-6
size: .
DNA: TGTGCCAGCAGTCCGCCGAGTCCCCTAGATACGCAGTATTTT
CDR3: CASSPPSPLDTQYF

J: TRBJ1-5
D: .
V: TRBV28
size: once
DNA: TGTGCCAGCAGTTTCAGGGAGGGTCAGCCCCAGCATTTT
CDR3: CASSFREGQPQHF

J: TRBJ1-5
D: .
V: TRBV6-4
size: .
DNA: TGTGCCAGCAGAGATGGTGGCCGACGGTTGAGCGGTAATAGCAATCAGCCCCAGCATTTT
CDR3: CASRDGGRRLSGNSNQPQHF

J: TRBJ1-5
D: .
V: TRBV6-5
size: many
DNA: TGTGCCAGCAGTTACTCGGGCGGGAGCAATCAGCCCCAGCATTTT
CDR3: CASSYSGGSNQPQHF

J: TRBJ2-5
D: .
V: TRBV5-8
size: .
DNA: TGTGCCAGCAGCTTGTATATGTCAGAGACCCAGTACTTC
CDR3: CASSLYMSETQYF

J: TRBJ1-6
D: .
V: TRBV30
size: few
DNA: TGTGCCTGGACGCGGGGTCCATATAATTCACCCCTCCACTTT
CDR3: CAWTRGPYNSPLHF

J: TRBJ2-3
D: TRBD2
V: TRBV2
size: .
DNA: TGTGCCAGCAGGACGGGAGGGACAGATACGCAGTATTTT
CDR3: CASRTGGTDTQYF

J: TRBJ2-5
D: .
V: TRBV5-1
size: .
DNA: TGCGCCAGCAGCTCTACAGGAAAAGAGACCCAGTACTTC
CDR3: CASSSTGKETQYF

J: TRBJ1-1
D: TRBD1
V: TRBV18
size: .
DNA: TGTGCCAGCTCACCCACACAGGGGGCGCAGAACACTGAAGCTTTCTTT
CDR3: CASSPTQGAQNTEAFF

J: TRBJ1-5
D: .
V: TRBV19
size: few
DNA: TGTGCCAGTAGTTCTGGGGGCGGGCCCGTAATTCCCCAGCATTTT
CDR3: CASSSGGGPVIPQHF

J: TRBJ2-2
D: .
V: TRBV7-9
size: .
DNA: TGTGCCAGCACTGGGGCGAAGACGAACACCGGGGAGCTGTTTTTT
CDR3: CASTGAKTNTGELFF

J: TRBJ2-1
D: .
V: TRBV6-2/TRBV6-3
size: .
DNA: TGTGCCAGCAGCGGACAGAAGCCCTGGGGCAGGCAATACAATGAGCAGTTCTTC
CDR3: CASSGQKPWGRQYNEQFF

J: TRBJ2-1
D: TRBD2
V: TRBV23-1
size: .
DNA: TGCGCCAGCTGGCGGTGCGGGAGGGGGAATGAGCAGTTCTTC
CDR3: CASWRCGRGNEQFF

J: TRBJ2-3
D: .
V: TRBV6-2/TRBV6-3
size: .
DNA: TGTGCCAGCAGTTACCTCCTAGGAGCGGATAACACAGATACGCAGTATTTT
CDR3: CASSYLLGADNTDTQYF

J: TRBJ2-3
D: TRBD1
V: TRBV5-4
size: once
DNA: TGTGCCAGCAGCTACCCGAGACAGGGCGTTACAGATACGCAGTATTTT
CDR3: CASSYPRQGVTDTQYF

J: TRBJ2-7
D: .
V: TRBV3-1/TRBV3-2
size: .
DNA: TGTGCCAGCAGCCAAGACGCCGGGACTCTCAGGGAGCAGTACTTC
CDR3: CASSQDAGTLREQYF

J: TRBJ1-2
D: .
V: TRBV6-5
size: .
DNA: TGTGCCAGCAGCTCTGGGACATCTAACTATGGCTACACCTTC
CDR3: CASSSGTSNYGYTF

J: TRBJ1-2
D: TRBD1
V: TRBV10-2
size: .
DNA: TGCGCCAGCAGTGGGGACAGGGTATATGGCTACACCTTC
CDR3: CASSGDRVYGYTF

J: TRBJ1-1
D: .
V: TRBV2
size: .
DNA: TGTGCCAGCCTCCAAATCAGACAGATCGATATGAACACTGAAGCTTTCTTT
CDR3: CASLQIRQIDMNTEAFF